The 8 T cell receptor beta chains below were found in one sample sequenced in a study of shared clonotypes between healthy human individuals. Sequencing was performed with immunoSEQ multiplex PCR; in TCRdb, only in-frame clones are kept and a portion is missing. The sample has approximately 1.9 million clones, just under 95% seen once. CD45RO-negative, CCR7-positively selected cells formed the naive CD8 fraction, excluding terminally differentiated effector memory CD45RA+ cells. The source material was naive CD8+ T cells from PBMCs. These receptors were taken from a man between 18 and 29 years old in good health. Some clones in this sample may be carry-over from other donors' samples.

This clone was observed a handful of times. The J gene is TRBJ1-1, the V gene TRBV28, with 7 bases identical to TRBD1. This CDR3 is 15 amino acids long. V trimming: 5 bases; J trimming: 3 bases; junction bases outside the gene matches: 9. Germline loops: CDR1 MDHEN, CDR2 SYDVKM. The CDR3 DNA sequence: TGTGCCAGCAGTCTAGGGGGCTCGGGGTACACTGAAGCTTTCTTT. Its protein is CASSLGGSGYTEAFF.

Here the CDR3 DNA reads TGTGCCTGGGGGACAGGGTGGACCGGGGAGCTGTTTTTT. Encoded protein: CAWGTGWTGELFF. V usage is TRBV30 and J usage is TRBJ2-2; TRBD1 matches at 9 bases. V gave up 5 bases and J gave up 5 bases; unmatched junction bases: 3. Germline V gene sequence: CDR1 GTSNPN, CDR2 SVGIG (reference sequence). The CDR3 consists of 13 residues.

The J gene is TRBJ2-7, the V gene TRBV6-5; TRBD2 aligns across 9 bases. J was trimmed by 4 bases and V by 7 bases; bases with no gene match: 5. The length of the CDR3 is 13 residues. Germline lookup yields CDR1 MNHEY and CDR2 SVGAGI. The CDR3 protein is CASTLSGRYEQYF. The CDR3 nucleotides read TGTGCCAGCACCTTAAGCGGGAGGTACGAGCAGTACTTC.

V and J are TRBV28 and TRBJ2-5, with D possibly being TRBD2 (7 bases). CDR1 and CDR2 (germline): MDHEN, SYDVKM. The CDR3 has 15 residues. The V and J ends lost 8 bases and 5 bases respectively, with 21 bases between them. As DNA, the CDR3 is TGTGCCAGCGGGGGAGAGGGGGAGGGCCTGGAGACCCAGTACTTC. It encodes CASGGEGEGLETQYF.

This clone was recorded only once. In nucleotides, the CDR3 is TGCGCCAGCAGCCAGAACCAGTACTTC. Translated: CASSQNQYF. This chain connects TRBV4-3 to TRBJ2-5; no clear D gene. Deletions cut 3 bases from V and 10 bases from J, with 3 bases between. The germline CDR1 and CDR2 sequences are LGHNA and YSLEER. This CDR3 contains 9 residues.

CDR3 region: CASSSPRTGSSYEQYF. The CDR3, as DNA: TGTGCCAGCAGTTCCCCTAGGACAGGGAGCTCCTACGAGCAGTACTTC. V usage is TRBV27 and J usage is TRBJ2-7; 8 nucleotides match TRBD1. This CDR3 has 16 residues. Germline values: CDR1 MNHEY, CDR2 SMNVEV (reference sequence). V dropped 4 bases and J dropped 0; count of bases not matched to a gene: 8.

The rearrangement links TRBV7-2 to TRBJ2-7; D gene ambiguous. CDR3 size: 14 residues. In germline, CDR1 is SGHTA, CDR2 FQGNSA. Between the trimmed V and J ends, which lost 1 base and 3 bases, there was a span of 10 bases. The CDR3 coding sequence is TGTGCCAGCAGCTTAGAGGTCAGGAGCTACGAGCAGTACTTC. Its translation: CASSLEVRSYEQYF.

The chain is built from TRBV7-6 and TRBJ2-7; 14 positions match TRBD2. Germline V CDR1 and CDR2: SGHVS, FNYEAQ. The CDR3 has 14 residues. J gave up 9 bases and V 5 bases, and 6 bases lay outside the gene matches. CDR3 protein: CASSLGLAGDRQYF. CDR3 DNA sequence: TGTGCCAGCAGCCTGGGACTAGCGGGAGATCGGCAGTACTTC. Drawing the rest from reference TRBV7-6 and TRBJ2-7, the complete variable domain is GAGVSQSPRYKVTKRGQDVALRCDPISGHVSLYWYRQALGQGPEFLTYFNYEAQQDKSGLPNDRFSAERPEGSISTLTIQRTEQRDSAMYRCASSLGLAGDRQYFGPGTRLTVT.